These T cell receptor beta chains were read from a single sample in a study of blood T cell repertoires in COVID-19. Method: immunoSEQ multiplex PCR; TCRdb's copy keeps in-frame clones and lacks some. Here the sample spans 210,000 or so clones, around 90% being singletons. Material for sequencing was PBMCs or T cells enriched from blood (not recorded which). These receptors were taken from a man aged 25-45 years who had recovered from COVID-19. Both conserved end residues are part of each CDR3. D genes are given only for firm matches. Clone size, where shown, is once, few, many, or a class for clones that have expanded.

size	J	D	V	CDR3	DNA
-	TRBJ1-2	-	TRBV18	CASSPPAGRYGYTF	TGTGCCAGCTCACCACCCGCGGGGAGGTATGGCTACACCTTC
-	TRBJ2-7	TRBD2	TRBV11-2	CASSLDRVAGGSYEQYF	TGTGCCAGCAGCTTAGATAGAGTAGCGGGGGGTTCCTACGAGCAGTACTTC
-	TRBJ1-1	TRBD1	TRBV25-1	CARGERGPRVTEAFF	TGTGCCCGCGGGGAGAGGGGGCCTCGGGTCACTGAAGCTTTCTTT
-	TRBJ2-7	TRBD1	TRBV7-3	CASSSAGTGPYEQYF	TGTGCCAGCAGCTCGGCCGGGACAGGGCCCTACGAGCAGTACTTC
-	TRBJ2-7	TRBD2	TRBV11-2	CASQPVLKRREGGHEQYF	TGTGCCAGCCAGCCCGTACTGAAGAGGCGGGAGGGTGGCCACGAGCAGTACTTC
-	TRBJ2-1	-	TRBV10-3	CAISERKLAYNEQFF	TGTGCCATCAGTGAGAGGAAACTAGCCTACAATGAGCAGTTCTTC
-	TRBJ1-6	-	TRBV3-1/TRBV3-2	CASSQDQGRHNSPLHF	TGTGCCAGCAGCCAAGATCAGGGGAGACATAATTCACCCCTCCACTTT
-	TRBJ1-1	-	TRBV7-3	CASSPGQWDTEAFF	TGTGCCAGCAGCCCTGGACAGTGGGACACTGAAGCTTTCTTT
-	TRBJ1-5	TRBD1	TRBV4-2	CASSQVPGQGDQPQHF	TGTGCCAGCAGCCAAGTCCCTGGGCAGGGGGACCAGCCCCAGCATTTT
-	TRBJ2-5	TRBD2	TRBV19	CAHPRVEVSGGDQETQYF	TGTGCCCATCCTCGGGTTGAGGTAAGCGGGGGAGACCAAGAGACCCAGTACTTC
few	TRBJ1-6	-	TRBV28	CASSLSFSPLHF	TGTGCCAGCAGTTTATCCTTTTCACCCCTCCACTTT
-	TRBJ2-1	-	TRBV7-2	CASSLTGPGRGPNEQFF	TGTGCCAGCAGCTTAACCGGACCGGGTAGGGGCCCTAATGAGCAGTTCTTC
-	TRBJ2-3	TRBD1	TRBV5-6	CASSFSEGTGGGYADTQYF	TGTGCCAGCAGCTTCAGCGAGGGGACAGGGGGTGGGTACGCAGATACGCAGTATTTT
-	TRBJ1-2	-	TRBV5-8	CASSLTQGNIYTF	TGTGCCAGCAGCCTGACCCAGGGTAATATCTACACCTTC
-	TRBJ1-5	-	TRBV4-3	CASSQDLQGFNQPQHF	TGCGCCAGCAGCCAAGATTTGCAGGGTTTCAATCAGCCCCAGCATTTT
-	TRBJ1-4	TRBD1	TRBV7-2	CASSLGQGQRKLFF	TGTGCCAGCAGCTTAGGACAGGGTCAAAGAAAACTGTTTTTT
-	TRBJ2-7	-	TRBV10-3	CAISTPSRGEQYF	TGTGCCATCAGCACGCCCTCCAGGGGCGAGCAGTACTTC
-	TRBJ1-2	-	TRBV27	CASIGGMGNGYTF	TGTGCCAGCATAGGGGGAATGGGCAATGGCTACACCTTC
once	TRBJ1-5	-	TRBV6-5	CASRRQNSNQPQHF	TGTGCCAGCAGGCGGCAGAACAGCAATCAGCCCCAGCATTTT
-	TRBJ1-2	-	TRBV30	CAWSVELRGYTF	TGTGCCTGGAGTGTAGAACTGAGGGGCTACACCTTC
-	TRBJ1-2	-	TRBV10-3	CAISEFEDGYTF	TGTGCCATCAGTGAGTTTGAGGATGGCTACACCTTC
-	TRBJ1-5	-	TRBV28	CASSLRQPQHF	TGTGCCAGCAGTTTGAGGCAGCCCCAGCATTTT
-	TRBJ2-5	-	TRBV5-8	CASSRGADSGGRETQYF	TGTGCCAGCAGTCGGGGGGCCGACAGCGGAGGCCGAGAGACCCAGTACTTC